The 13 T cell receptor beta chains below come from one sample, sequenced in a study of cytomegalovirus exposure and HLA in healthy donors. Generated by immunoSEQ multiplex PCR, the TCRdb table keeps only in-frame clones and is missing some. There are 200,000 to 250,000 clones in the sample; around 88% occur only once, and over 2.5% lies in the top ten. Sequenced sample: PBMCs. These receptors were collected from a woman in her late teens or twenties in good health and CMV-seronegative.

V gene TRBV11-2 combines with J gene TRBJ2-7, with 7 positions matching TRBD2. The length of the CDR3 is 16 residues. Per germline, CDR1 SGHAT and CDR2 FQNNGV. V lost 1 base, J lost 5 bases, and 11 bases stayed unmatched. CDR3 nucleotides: TGTGCCAGCAGCTTAGGCCGGACTAGGTTCTTCAACGAGCAGTACTTC. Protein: CASSLGRTRFFNEQYF.

The CDR3 nucleotides are TGTGCCAGCAGCCGGGACAGGGCGGGAGATACGCAGTATTTT. Its protein product is CASSRDRAGDTQYF. The chain has TRBV7-2 and TRBJ2-3; 9 nucleotides align to TRBD1. Germline V gene data show CDR1 as SGHTA and CDR2 as FQGNSA. CDR3 length: 14 amino acids. The J segment lost 5 bases and the V segment lost 5 bases, leaving 5 bases of the junction unmatched. Filled out from reference TRBV7-2 and TRBJ2-3, the complete variable domain reads GAGVSQSPSNKVTEKGKDVELRCDPISGHTALYWYRQSLGQGLEFLIYFQGNSAPDKSGLPSDRFSAERTGGSVSTLTIQRTQQEDSAVYLCASSRDRAGDTQYFGPGTRLTVL.

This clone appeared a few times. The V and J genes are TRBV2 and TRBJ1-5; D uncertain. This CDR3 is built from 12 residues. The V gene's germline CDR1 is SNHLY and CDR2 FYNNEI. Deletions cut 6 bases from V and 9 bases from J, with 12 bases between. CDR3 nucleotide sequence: TGTGCCAGCAGCGGTTCAATCCTGCCCCAGCATTTT. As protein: CASSGSILPQHF.

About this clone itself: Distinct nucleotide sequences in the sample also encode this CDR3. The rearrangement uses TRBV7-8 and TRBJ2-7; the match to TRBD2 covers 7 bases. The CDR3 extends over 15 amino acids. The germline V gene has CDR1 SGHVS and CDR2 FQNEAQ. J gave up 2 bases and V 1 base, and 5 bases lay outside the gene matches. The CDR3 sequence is CASSLGLAATYEQYF. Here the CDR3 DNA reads TGTGCCAGCAGCTTAGGTCTAGCGGCAACCTACGAGCAGTACTTC.

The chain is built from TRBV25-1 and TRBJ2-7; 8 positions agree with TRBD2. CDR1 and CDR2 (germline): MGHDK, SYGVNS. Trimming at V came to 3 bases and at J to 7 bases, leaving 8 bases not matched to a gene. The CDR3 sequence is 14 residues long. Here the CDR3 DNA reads TGTGCCAGCAGTGACACGGCGGGGGGCAGGGAGCAGTACTTC. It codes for CASSDTAGGREQYF.

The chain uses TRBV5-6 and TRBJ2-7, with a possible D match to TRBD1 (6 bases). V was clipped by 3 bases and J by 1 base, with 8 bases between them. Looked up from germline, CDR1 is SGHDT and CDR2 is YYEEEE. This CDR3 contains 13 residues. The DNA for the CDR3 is TGTGCCAGCAGCTGGGGGACATCCTACGAGCAGTACTTC. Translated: CASSWGTSYEQYF.

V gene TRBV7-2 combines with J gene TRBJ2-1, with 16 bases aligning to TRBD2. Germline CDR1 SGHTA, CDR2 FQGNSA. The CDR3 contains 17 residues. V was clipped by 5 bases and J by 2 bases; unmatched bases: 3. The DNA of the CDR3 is TGTGCCAGCAGCCCGGGACTAGCGGGAGGGCCCTACAATGAGCAGTTCTTC. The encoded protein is CASSPGLAGGPYNEQFF.

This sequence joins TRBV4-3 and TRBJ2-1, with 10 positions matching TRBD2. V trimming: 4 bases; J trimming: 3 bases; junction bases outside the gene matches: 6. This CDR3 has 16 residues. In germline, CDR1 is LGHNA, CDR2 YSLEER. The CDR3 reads CASSLLAGGRYNEQFF. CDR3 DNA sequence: TGCGCCAGCAGCCTATTAGCGGGAGGCCGCTACAATGAGCAGTTCTTC.

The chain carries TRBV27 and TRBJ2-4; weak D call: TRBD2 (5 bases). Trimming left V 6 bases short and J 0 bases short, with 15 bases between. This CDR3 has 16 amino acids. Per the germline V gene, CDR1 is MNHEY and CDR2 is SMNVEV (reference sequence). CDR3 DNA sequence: TGTGCCAGCAGCCCCGGACTGAACCTAGCCAAAAACATTCAGTACTTC. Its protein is CASSPGLNLAKNIQYF.

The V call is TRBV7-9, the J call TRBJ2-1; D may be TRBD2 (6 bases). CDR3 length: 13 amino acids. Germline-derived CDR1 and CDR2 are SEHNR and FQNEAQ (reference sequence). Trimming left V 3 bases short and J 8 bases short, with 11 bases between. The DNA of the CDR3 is TGTGCCAGCAGCTTCGGGGGAGGCGATGAGCAGTTCTTC. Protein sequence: CASSFGGGDEQFF.

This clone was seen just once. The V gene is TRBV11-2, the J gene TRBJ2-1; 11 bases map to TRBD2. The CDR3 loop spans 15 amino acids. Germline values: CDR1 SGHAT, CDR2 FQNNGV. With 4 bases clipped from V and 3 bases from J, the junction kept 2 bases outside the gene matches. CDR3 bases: TGTGCCAGCAGCTCGACTAGCGGGGACTACAATGAGCAGTTCTTC. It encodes CASSSTSGDYNEQFF.

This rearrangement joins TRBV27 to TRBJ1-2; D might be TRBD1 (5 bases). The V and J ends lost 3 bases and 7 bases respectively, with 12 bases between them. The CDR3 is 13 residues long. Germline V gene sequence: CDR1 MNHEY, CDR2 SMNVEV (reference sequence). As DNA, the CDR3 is TGTGCCAGCAGTTTTGGGGGGGTCGGTGGCTACACCTTC. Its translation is CASSFGGVGGYTF.

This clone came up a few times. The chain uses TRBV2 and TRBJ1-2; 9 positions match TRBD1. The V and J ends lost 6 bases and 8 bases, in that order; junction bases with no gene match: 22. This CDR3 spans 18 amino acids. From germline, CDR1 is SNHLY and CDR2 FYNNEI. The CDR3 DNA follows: TGTGCCAGCAGCCTAACCGGGACAGGGCGTTACGCCAATCCCGGCTACACCTTC. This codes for CASSLTGTGRYANPGYTF.